The clone carrying this T cell receptor (beta chain) came up once. Its target is not known. The record originates from a study of cytomegalovirus exposure and HLA in healthy donors. Regarding the study as a whole: In a later analysis, a missense DCLRE1C variant was linked to TCR beta V- and J-gene trimming. The study designated about 180 TCR beta chains cytomegalovirus-associated.

Those who donated were healthy bone marrow donors. PCR was performed using 60 Vbeta and 13 Jbeta primers. Clones were read by immunoSEQ multiplex PCR, and TCRdb kept only the in-frame ones, dropping some. The sample shows 100,000 or so clones, about two thirds of them seen only once. The receptor's source is a middle-aged man in good health and CMV-seronegative. Sequencing was carried out using PBMCs.

The CDR3 DNA reads TGCGCCAGCAGCTTGGGGCAGGTCGGCACCGGGGAGCTGTTTTTT. Amino acids: CASSLGQVGTGELFF. The chain links TRBV5-1 to TRBJ2-2; D not certain. This CDR3 spans 15 amino acids. The V gene's germline CDR1 is SGHRS and CDR2 YFSETQ. Deletions cut 0 bases from V and 4 bases from J, with 10 bases between.